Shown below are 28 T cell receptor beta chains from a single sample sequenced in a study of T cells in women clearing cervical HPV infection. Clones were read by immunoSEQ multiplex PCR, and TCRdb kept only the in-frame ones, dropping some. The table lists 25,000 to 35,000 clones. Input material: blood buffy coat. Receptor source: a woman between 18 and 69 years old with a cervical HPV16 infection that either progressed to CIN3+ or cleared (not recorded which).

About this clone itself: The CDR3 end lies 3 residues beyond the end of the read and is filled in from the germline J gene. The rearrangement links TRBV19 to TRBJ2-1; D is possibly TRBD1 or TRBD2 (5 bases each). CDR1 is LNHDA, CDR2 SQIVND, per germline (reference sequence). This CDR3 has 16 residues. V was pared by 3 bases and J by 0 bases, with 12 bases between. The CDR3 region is CASSMVAGSSYNEQFF. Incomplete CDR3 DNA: TGTGCCAGTAGTATGGTGGCAGGGAGCTCCTACAATGAG.

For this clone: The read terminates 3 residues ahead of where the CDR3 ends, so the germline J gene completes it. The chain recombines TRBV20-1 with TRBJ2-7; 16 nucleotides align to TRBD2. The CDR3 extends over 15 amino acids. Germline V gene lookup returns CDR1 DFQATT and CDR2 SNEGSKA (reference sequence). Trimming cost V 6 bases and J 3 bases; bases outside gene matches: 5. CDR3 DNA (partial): TGCAGTGCCGGGACTAGCGGGGGGGTGGGCTACGAG. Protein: CSAGTSGGVGYE. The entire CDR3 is CSAGTSGGVGYEQYF.

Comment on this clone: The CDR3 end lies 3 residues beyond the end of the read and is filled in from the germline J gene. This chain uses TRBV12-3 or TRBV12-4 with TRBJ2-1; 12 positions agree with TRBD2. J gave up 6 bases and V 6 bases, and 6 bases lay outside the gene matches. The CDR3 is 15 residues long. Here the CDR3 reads CASSSRGLAGNEQFF. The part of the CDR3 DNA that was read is TGTGCCAGCAGCTCTAGGGGACTAGCGGGCAATGAG.

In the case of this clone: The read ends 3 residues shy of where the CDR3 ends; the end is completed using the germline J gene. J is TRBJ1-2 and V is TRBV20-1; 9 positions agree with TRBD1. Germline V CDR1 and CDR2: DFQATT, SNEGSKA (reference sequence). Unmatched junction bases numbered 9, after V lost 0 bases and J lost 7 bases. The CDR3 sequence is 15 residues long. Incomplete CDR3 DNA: TGCAGTGCTAGAGAGGGGACAGGGCTGTTGGGTGGC. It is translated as CSAREGTGLLGG. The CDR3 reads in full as CSAREGTGLLGGYTF.

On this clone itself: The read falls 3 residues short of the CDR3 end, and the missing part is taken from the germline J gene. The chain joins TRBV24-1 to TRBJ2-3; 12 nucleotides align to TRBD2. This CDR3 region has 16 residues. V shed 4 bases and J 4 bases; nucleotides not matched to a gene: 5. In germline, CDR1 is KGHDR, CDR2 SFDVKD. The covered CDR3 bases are TGTGCCACCAGTGAGTCTAGCGGGGGGGCATCAGATACG. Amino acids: CATSESSGGASDT. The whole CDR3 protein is CATSESSGGASDTQYF.

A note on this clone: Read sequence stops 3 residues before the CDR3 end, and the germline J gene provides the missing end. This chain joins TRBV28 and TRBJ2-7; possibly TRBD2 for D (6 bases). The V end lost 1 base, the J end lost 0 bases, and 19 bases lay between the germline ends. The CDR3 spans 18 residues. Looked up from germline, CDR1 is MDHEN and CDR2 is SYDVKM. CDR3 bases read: TGTGCCAGCAGTTTATTACACTCCAGGACTATTAGCTCCTACGAG. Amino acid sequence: CASSLLHSRTISSYE. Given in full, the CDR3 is CASSLLHSRTISSYEQYF. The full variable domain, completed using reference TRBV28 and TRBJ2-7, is DVKVTQSSRYLVKRTGEKVFLECVQDMDHENMFWYRQDPGLGLRLIYFSYDVKMKEKGDIPEGYSVSREKKERFSLILESASTNQTSMYLCASSLLHSRTISSYEQYFGPGTRLTVT.

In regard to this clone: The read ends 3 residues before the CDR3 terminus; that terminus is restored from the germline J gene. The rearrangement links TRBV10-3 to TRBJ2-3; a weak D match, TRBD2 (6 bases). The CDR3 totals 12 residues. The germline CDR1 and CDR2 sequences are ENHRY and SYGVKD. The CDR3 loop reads CATGGGSETQYF. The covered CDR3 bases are TGTGCCACCGGGGGTGGGAGTGAGACG.

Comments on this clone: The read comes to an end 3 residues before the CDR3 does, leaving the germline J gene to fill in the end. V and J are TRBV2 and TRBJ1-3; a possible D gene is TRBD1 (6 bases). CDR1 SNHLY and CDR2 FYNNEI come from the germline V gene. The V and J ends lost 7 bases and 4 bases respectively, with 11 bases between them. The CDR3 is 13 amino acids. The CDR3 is CASKNREGNTIYF. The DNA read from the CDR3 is TGTGCCAGCAAGAACAGGGAAGGAAACACC.

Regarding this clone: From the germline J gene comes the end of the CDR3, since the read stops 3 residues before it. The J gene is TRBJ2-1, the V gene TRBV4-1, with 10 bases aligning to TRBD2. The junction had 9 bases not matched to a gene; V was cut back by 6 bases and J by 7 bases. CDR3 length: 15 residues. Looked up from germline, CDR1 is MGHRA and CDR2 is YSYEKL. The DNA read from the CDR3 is TGCGCCAGCAGACTATCTAGCGGGAGTAATAATGAG. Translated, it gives CASRLSSGSNNE. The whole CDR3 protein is CASRLSSGSNNEQFF.

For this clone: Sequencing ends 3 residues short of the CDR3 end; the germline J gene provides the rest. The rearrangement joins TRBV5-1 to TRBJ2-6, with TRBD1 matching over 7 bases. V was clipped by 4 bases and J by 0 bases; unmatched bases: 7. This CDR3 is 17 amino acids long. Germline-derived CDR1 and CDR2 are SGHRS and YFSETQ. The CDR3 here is CASSHGQAPSGANVLTF. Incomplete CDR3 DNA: TGCGCCAGCAGCCATGGACAGGCGCCCTCTGGGGCCAACGTC.

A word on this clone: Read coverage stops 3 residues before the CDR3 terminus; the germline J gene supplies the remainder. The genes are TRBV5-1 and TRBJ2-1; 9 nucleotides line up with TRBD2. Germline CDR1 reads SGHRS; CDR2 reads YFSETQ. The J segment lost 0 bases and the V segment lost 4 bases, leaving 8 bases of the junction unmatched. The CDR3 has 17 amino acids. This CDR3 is CASSPGTSSSSYNEQFF. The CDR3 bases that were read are TGCGCCAGCAGCCCGGGGACTAGCTCAAGCTCCTACAATGAG.

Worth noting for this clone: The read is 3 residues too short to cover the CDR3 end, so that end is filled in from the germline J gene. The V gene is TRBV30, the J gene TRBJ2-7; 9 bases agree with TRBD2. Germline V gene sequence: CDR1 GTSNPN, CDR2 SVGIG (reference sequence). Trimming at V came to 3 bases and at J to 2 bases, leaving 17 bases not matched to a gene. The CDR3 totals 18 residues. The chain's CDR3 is CAWSRLHGGAGGPYEQYF. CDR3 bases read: TGTGCCTGGAGCCGACTGCATGGGGGAGCGGGAGGTCCCTACGAG.

The CDR3 here is CSASDTGGGNTDTQYF. The CDR3 bases that were read are TGCAGTGCTAGTGACACCGGCGGGGGAAACACAGATACG. This chain joins TRBV20-1 and TRBJ2-3; 7 positions match TRBD2. The CDR3 goes on 3 residues after the read ends, and that part is filled in from the germline J gene. Germline loops: CDR1 DFQATT, CDR2 SNEGSKA (reference sequence). The length of the CDR3 is 16 residues. J gave up 2 bases and V 3 bases, and 11 bases lay outside the gene matches.

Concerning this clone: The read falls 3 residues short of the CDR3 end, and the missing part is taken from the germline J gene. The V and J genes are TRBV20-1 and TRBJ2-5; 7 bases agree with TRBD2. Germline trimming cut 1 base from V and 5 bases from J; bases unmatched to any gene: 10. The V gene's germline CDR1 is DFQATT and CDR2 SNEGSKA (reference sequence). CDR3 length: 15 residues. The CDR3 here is CSARGPGGRGETQYF. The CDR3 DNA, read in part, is TGCAGTGCTAGAGGTCCAGGCGGGAGAGGGGAGACC.

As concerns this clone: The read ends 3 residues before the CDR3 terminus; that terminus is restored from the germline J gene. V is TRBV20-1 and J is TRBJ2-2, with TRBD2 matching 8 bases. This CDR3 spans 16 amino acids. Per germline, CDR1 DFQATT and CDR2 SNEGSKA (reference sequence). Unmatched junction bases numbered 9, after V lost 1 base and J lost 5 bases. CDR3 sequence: CSARVSSGPGTGELFF. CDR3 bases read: TGCAGTGCTAGAGTCTCTAGCGGGCCAGGAACCGGGGAG.

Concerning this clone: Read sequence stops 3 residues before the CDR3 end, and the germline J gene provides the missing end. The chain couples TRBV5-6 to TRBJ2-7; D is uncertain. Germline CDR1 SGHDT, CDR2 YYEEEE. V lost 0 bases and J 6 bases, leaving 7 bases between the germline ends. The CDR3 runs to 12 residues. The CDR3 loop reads CASSLGEGEQYF. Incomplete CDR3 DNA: TGTGCCAGCAGCTTGGGAGAAGGCGAG.

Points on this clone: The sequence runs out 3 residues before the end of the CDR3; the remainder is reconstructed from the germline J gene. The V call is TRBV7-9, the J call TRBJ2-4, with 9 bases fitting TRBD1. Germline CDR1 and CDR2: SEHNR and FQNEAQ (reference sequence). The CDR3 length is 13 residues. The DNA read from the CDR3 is TGTGCCAGCAGCTCAGGGACAGGGCCTGGT. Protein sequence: CASSSGTGPG. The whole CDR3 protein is CASSSGTGPGQYF.

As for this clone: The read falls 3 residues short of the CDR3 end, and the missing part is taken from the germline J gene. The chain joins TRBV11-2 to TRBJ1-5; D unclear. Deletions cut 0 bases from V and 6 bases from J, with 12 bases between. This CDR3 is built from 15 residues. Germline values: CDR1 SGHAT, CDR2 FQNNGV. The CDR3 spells CASSLDGVRGQPQHF. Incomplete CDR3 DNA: TGTGCCAGCAGCTTAGATGGAGTACGGGGTCAGCCC. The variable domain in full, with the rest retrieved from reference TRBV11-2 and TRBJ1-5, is EAGVAQSPRYKIIEKRQSVAFWCNPISGHATLYWYQQILGQGPKLLIQFQNNGVVDDSQLPKDRFSAERLKGVDSTLKIQPAKLEDSAVYLCASSLDGVRGQPQHFGDGTRLSIL.

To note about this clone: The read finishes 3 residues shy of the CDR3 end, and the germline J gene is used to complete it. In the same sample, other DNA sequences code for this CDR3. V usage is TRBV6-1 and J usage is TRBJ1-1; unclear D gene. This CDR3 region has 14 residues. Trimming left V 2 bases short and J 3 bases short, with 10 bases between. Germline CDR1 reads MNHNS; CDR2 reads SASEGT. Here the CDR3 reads CASSERAGDTEAFF. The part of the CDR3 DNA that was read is TGTGCCAGCAGTGAAAGGGCAGGAGACACTGAA.

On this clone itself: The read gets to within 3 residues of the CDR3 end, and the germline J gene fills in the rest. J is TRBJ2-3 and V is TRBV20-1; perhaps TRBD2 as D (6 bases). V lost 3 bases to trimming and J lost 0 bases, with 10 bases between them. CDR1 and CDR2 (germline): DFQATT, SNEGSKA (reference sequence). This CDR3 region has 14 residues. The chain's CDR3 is CSASGSGSTDTQYF. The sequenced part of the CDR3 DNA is TGCAGTGCTAGCGGTAGCGGTAGCACAGATACG.

CDR3 residues: CASSLWSAGETQYF. CDR3 bases read: TGTGCCAGCAGCTTGTGGAGTGCGGGGGAGACG. The genes are TRBV5-6 and TRBJ2-3, with 7 bases matching TRBD2. The CDR3 end is not reached by the read, which stops 3 residues before it; the germline J gene fills it in. The CDR3 sequence is 14 residues long. Germline CDR1 reads SGHDT; CDR2 reads YYEEEE.

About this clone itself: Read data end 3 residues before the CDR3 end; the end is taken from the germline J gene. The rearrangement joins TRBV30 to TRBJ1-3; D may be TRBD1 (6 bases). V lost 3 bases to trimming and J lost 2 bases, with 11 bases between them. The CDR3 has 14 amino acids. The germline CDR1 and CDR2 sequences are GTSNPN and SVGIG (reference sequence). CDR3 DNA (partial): TGTGCCTGGAGCCTGCAGGGGACTGGAAACACC. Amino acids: CAWSLQGTGNT. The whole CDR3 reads CAWSLQGTGNTIYF.

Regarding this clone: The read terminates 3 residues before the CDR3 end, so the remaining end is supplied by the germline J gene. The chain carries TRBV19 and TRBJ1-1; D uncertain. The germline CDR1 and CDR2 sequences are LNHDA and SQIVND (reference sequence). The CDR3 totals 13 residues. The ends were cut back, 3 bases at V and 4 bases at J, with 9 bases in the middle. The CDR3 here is CASSIPGVTEAFF. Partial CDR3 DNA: TGTGCCAGTAGTATCCCAGGTGTCACTGAA.

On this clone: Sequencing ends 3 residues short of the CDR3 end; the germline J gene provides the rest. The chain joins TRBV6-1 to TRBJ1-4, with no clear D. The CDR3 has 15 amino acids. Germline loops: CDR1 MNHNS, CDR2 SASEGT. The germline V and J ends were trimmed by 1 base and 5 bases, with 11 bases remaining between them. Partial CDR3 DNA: TGTGCCAGCAGTGAAGGGACGAAGCGGAATGAAAAA. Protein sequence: CASSEGTKRNEK. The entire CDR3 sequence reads CASSEGTKRNEKLFF.

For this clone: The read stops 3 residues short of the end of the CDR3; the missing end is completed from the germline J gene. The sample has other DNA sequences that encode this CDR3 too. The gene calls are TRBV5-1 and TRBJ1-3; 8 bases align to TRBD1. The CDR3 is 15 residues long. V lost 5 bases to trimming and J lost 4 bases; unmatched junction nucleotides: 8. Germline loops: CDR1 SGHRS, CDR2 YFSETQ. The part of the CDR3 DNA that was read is TGCGCCAGCAGAGTTGCCGGGACAGGAGGAAACACC. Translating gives CASRVAGTGGNT. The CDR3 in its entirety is CASRVAGTGGNTIYF.

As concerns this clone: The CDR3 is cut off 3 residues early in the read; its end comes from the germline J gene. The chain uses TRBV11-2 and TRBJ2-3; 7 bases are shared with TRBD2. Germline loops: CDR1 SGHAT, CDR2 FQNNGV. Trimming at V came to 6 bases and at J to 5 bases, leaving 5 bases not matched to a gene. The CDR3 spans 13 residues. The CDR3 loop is CASRSGIGDTQYF. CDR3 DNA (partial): TGTGCCAGCAGAAGCGGGATTGGAGATACG. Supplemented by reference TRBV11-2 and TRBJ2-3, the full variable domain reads EAGVAQSPRYKIIEKRQSVAFWCNPISGHATLYWYQQILGQGPKLLIQFQNNGVVDDSQLPKDRFSAERLKGVDSTLKIQPAKLEDSAVYLCASRSGIGDTQYFGPGTRLTVL.

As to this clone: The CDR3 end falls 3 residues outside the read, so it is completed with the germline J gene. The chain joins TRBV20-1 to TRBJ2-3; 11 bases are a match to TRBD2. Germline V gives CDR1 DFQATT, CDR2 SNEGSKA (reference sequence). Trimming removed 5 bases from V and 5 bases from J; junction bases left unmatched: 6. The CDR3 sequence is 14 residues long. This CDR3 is CSASSGGPEDTQYF. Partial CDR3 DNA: TGCAGTGCTTCTAGCGGGGGGCCTGAAGATACG.

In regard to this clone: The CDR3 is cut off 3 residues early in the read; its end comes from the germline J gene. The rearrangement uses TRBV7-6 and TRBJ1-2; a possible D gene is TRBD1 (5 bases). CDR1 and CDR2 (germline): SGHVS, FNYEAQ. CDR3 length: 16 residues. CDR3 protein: CASSLAGGYGKNIYTF. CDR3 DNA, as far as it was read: TGTGCCAGCAGCTTAGCGGGGGGATATGGCAAAAACATC.